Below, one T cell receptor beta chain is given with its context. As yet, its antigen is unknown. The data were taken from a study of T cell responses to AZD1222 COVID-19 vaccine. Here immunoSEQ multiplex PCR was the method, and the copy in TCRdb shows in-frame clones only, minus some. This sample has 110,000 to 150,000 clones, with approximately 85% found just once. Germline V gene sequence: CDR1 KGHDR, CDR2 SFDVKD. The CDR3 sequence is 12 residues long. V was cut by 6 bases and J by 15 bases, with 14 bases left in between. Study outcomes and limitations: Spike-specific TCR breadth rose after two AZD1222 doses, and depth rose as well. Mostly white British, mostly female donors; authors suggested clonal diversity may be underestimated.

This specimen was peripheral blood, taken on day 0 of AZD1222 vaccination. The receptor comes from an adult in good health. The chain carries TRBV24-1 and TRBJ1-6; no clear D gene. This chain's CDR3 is CATSKGTGFLHF. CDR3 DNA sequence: TGTGCCACCAGTAAGGGTACCGGGTTCCTCCACTTT.